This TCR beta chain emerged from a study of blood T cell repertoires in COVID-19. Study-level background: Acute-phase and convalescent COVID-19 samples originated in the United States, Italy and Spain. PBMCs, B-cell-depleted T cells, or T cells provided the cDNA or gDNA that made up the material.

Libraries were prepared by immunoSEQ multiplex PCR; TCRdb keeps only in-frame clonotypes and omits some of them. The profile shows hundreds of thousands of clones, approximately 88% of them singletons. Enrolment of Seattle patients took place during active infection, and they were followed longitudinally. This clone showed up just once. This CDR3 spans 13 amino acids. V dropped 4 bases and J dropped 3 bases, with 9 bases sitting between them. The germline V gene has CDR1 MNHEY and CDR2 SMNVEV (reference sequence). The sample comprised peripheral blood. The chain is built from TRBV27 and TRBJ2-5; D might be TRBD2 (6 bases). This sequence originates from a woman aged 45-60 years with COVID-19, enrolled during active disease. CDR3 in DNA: TGTGCCAGCAGTTATTGGGGGGAAGAGACCCAGTACTTC. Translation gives CASSYWGEETQYF.